This T cell receptor beta chain was captured by sequencing in a study of CD8 T cells in Susac syndrome. Study-wide points: Clonal expansion involving Susac CD8+ cells peaked in TEMRA cells and active patients. The number of Susac-specific public clones found was roughly 15 in total CD8+ repertoires and a few in CD8+ TEMRA repertoires.

CD8+ and CD4+ blood T cells underwent TCR beta sequencing. Turning to this clonotype: Its antigen remains unknown.

This CDR3 is 15 amino acids long. With random hexamers, 0.5 to 1 ug RNA was reverse transcribed. TCRdb itself ran the immunoSEQ multiplex PCR reads through MiXCR, one entry per CDR3 protein. The sample carries 85,000 to 120,000 distinct CDR3 sequences, roughly 94% recorded once. The receptor was isolated from a human donor with Susac syndrome. J is TRBJ2-5 and V is TRBV21-1; the D segment call TRBD1 is taken from the table without a DNA check. TRBV21-1 is labeled a pseudogene. Sequenced input: CD8+ T cells from PBMCs. CDR3 coding DNA: TGTGCCAGCACCAAACGACAGGGACGCCAAGAGACCCAGTACTTC. This translates into CASTKRQGRQETQYF.